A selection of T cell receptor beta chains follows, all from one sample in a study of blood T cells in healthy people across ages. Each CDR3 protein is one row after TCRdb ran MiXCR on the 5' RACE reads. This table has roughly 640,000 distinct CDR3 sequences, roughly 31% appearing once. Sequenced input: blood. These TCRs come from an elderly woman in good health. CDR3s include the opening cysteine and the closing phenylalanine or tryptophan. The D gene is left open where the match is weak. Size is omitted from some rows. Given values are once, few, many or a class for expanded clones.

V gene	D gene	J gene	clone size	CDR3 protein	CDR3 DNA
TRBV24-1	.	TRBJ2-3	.	CATSDSPQRRGTDTQYF	TGTGCCACCAGTGACTCACCCCAGCGGAGGGGGACAGATACGCAGTATTTT
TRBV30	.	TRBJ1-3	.	CAWGSVATIYF	TGTGCCTGGGGATCCGTCGCCACCATATATTTT
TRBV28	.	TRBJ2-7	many	CASSNSEVLLYEQYF	TGTGCCAGCAGTAACTCGGAGGTTTTGTTGTACGAGCAGTACTTC
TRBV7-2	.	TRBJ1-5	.	CASSASGEPYSNQPQHF	TGTGCCAGCAGCGCCTCCGGGGAGCCTTATAGCAATCAGCCCCAGCATTTT
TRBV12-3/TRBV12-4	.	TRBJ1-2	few	CASRALVGGYTF	TGTGCCAGCAGGGCCCTGGTCGGAGGCTACACCTTC
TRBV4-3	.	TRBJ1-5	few	CARSQDLPGSSNQPQHF	TGCGCCCGCAGCCAAGATCTTCCGGGAAGTTCCAATCAGCCCCAGCATTTT
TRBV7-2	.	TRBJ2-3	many	CASSRERLSTDTQYF	TGTGCCAGCAGCCGGGAGCGCCTTAGCACAGATACGCAGTATTTT
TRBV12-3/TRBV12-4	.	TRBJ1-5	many	CASSPMDSLHQPQHF	TGTGCCAGCAGTCCTATGGACAGCCTCCATCAGCCCCAGCATTTT
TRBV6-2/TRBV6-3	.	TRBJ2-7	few	CASSYRGFTYEQYF	TGTGCCAGCAGTTACAGGGGATTTACCTACGAGCAGTACTTC
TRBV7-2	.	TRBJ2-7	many	CASSSAGASYEQYF	TGTGCCAGCAGCTCAGCAGGGGCCTCCTACGAGCAGTACTTC
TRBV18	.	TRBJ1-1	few	CASSRLQDTEAFF	TGTGCCAGCTCGCGTCTGCAGGACACTGAAGCTTTCTTT
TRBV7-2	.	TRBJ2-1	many	CASSLANGLLFF	TGTGCCAGCAGCTTAGCGAACGGGTTGCTGTTCTTC
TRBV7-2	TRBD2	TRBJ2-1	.	CASSLGLAQNEQFF	TGTGCCAGCAGCCTAGGACTAGCGCAGAATGAGCAGTTCTTC
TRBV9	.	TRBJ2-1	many	CASSPWDPNNEQFF	TGTGCCAGCAGCCCCTGGGACCCAAACAATGAGCAGTTCTTC
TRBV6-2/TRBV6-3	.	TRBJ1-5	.	CASTDSDDQPQHF	TGTGCCAGCACTGACAGCGACGATCAGCCCCAGCATTTT
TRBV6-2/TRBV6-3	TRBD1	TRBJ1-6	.	CASSRDRDASPLHF	TGTGCCAGCAGTCGGGACAGGGACGCTTCACCCCTCCACTTT
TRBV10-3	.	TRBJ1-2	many	CAISDRNYGYTF	TGTGCCATCAGTGATAGGAACTATGGCTACACCTTC
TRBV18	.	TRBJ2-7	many	CASSPPGTPYEQYF	TGTGCCAGCTCACCTCCCGGGACACCCTACGAGCAGTACTTC
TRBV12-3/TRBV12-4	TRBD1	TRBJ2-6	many	CASSQGIGQGVPGANVLTF	TGTGCCAGCAGCCAAGGAATAGGACAGGGGGTGCCTGGGGCCAACGTCCTGACTTTC
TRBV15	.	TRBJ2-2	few	CATSSGITGELFF	TGTGCCACCAGCAGTGGCATAACCGGGGAGCTGTTTTTT
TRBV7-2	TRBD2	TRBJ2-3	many	CASSPGGLADTQYF	TGTGCCAGCAGCCCGGGGGGGCTTGCAGATACGCAGTATTTT
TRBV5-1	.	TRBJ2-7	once	CASGDGGTGEQYF	TGCGCCAGCGGGGACGGCGGGACCGGCGAGCAGTACTTC
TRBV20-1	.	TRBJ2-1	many	CSARAGAGSNEQFF	TGCAGTGCTAGAGCGGGGGCCGGGAGCAATGAGCAGTTCTTC
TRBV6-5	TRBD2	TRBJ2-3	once	CAISEPRLASTQYF	TGTGCCATCAGTGAGCCCCGACTAGCGAGCACGCAGTATTTT
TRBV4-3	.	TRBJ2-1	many	CASSQDPAVAISYNEQFF	TGCGCCAGCAGCCAAGATCCTGCGGTGGCTATATCCTACAATGAGCAGTTCTTC
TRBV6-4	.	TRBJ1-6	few	CASSDTFGGGSPLHF	TGTGCCAGCAGTGACACTTTTGGAGGGGGTTCACCCCTCCACTTT
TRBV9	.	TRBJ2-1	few	CASSVEGSEQFF	TGTGCCAGCAGCGTAGAAGGCTCTGAGCAGTTCTTC
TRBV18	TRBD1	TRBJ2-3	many	CASSTRQGATDTQYF	TGTGCCAGCTCAACAAGACAGGGGGCGACAGATACGCAGTATTTT
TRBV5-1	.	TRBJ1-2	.	CASSLKQPHNYGYTF	TGCGCCAGCAGCTTGAAGCAGCCTCATAACTATGGCTACACCTTC
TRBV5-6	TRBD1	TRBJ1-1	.	CASSLGDSRSTEAFF	TGTGCCAGCAGCTTGGGGGACAGTCGTTCCACTGAAGCTTTCTTT
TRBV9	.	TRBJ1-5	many	CASSVDSNSNQPQHF	TGTGCCAGCAGCGTAGACAGCAATAGCAATCAGCCCCAGCATTTT
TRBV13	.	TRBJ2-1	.	CASSFSRGNEQFF	TGTGCCAGCAGCTTCAGCAGGGGCAATGAGCAGTTCTTC
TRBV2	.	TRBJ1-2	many	CASVVSRGYGYTF	TGTGCCAGCGTCGTGAGCAGGGGCTATGGCTACACCTTC
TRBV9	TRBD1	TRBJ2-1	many	CASSAGTGDIGEQFF	TGTGCCAGCAGCGCTGGGACAGGGGACATAGGTGAGCAGTTCTTC
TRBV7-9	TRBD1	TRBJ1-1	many	CASQPTSTRGLNTEAFF	TGTGCCAGCCAGCCGACTTCAACCAGGGGGCTGAACACTGAAGCTTTCTTT
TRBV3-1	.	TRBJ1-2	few	CASSQVRVEGYTF	TGTGCCAGCAGCCAAGTGAGGGTAGAAGGCTACACCTTC
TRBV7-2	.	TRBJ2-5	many	CASSPGLREETQYF	TGTGCCAGCAGCCCCGGGCTGCGGGAAGAGACCCAGTACTTC
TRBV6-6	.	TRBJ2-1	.	CASSYRDGYSEQFF	TGTGCCAGCAGTTACCGGGACGGGTACAGTGAGCAGTTCTTC
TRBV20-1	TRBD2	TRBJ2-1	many	CSARPSGVSYNEQFF	TGCAGTGCTAGACCTAGCGGGGTCTCCTACAATGAGCAGTTCTTC
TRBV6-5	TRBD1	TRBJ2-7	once	CASSAKWDSAYEQYF	TGTGCCAGCAGTGCGAAATGGGACAGCGCCTACGAGCAGTACTTC
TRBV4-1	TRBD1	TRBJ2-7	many	CASSQEQGAHEQYF	TGCGCCAGCAGCCAAGAGCAGGGGGCACACGAGCAGTACTTC
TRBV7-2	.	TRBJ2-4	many	CASSLELAKNIQYF	TGTGCCAGCAGCTTAGAACTAGCCAAAAACATTCAGTACTTC
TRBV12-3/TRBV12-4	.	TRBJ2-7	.	CASSPPPGHPHYEQYF	TGTGCCAGCAGTCCTCCTCCCGGCCACCCCCACTACGAGCAGTACTTC
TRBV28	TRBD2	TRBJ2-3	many	CASSSPGGEHTDTQYF	TGTGCCAGCAGTTCCCCCGGGGGGGAACACACAGATACGCAGTATTTT
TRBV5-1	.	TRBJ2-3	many	CASSHSGTTRTDTQYF	TGCGCCAGCAGCCACTCCGGGACCACTCGCACAGATACGCAGTATTTT
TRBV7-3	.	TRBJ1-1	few	CASGLGLNTEAFF	TGTGCCAGCGGCTTAGGTTTGAACACTGAAGCTTTCTTT
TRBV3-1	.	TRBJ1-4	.	CASSKEGTPLNEKLFF	TGTGCCAGCAGCAAAGAAGGGACACCTCTCAATGAAAAACTGTTTTTT
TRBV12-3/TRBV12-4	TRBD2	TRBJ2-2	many	CASSLVAGGPGGELFF	TGTGCCAGCAGTTTGGTAGCGGGGGGGCCCGGCGGGGAGCTGTTTTTT
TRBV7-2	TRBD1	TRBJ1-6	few	CASSLEQGALSYNSPLHF	TGTGCCAGCAGCTTAGAACAGGGGGCGCTTTCCTATAATTCACCCCTCCACTTT
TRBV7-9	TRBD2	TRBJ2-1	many	CASSYGGGPYNEQFF	TGTGCCAGCAGCTACGGGGGGGGTCCCTACAATGAGCAGTTCTTC
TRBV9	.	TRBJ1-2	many	CASSPRRDGYGYTF	TGTGCCAGCAGCCCTCGTCGCGACGGGTATGGCTACACCTTC
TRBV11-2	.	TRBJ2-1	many	CASSLDRQSVSFF	TGTGCCAGCAGCTTAGACAGACAGTCTGTGTCGTTCTTC
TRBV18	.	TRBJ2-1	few	CASSPRGETQFF	TGTGCCAGCTCACCGCGTGGGGAGACCCAGTTCTTC
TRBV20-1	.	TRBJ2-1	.	CSADARGAESSYNEQFF	TGCAGTGCCGACGCCCGGGGAGCGGAAAGCTCCTACAATGAGCAGTTCTTC
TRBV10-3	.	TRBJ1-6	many	CAISDRNNSSYNSPLHF	TGTGCCATCAGTGACAGGAACAACAGCTCCTATAATTCACCCCTCCACTTT